A selection of T cell receptor beta chains follows, all from one sample in a study of T cell repertoires in cytomegalovirus infection. TCRdb recomputed calls from the reads with MiXCR, one row per CDR3 protein. Here the sample spans hundreds of thousands of distinct CDR3 sequences, around 30% being singletons. For these receptors, no antigen is known. Sequenced here: cultured PBMCs, sampled from culture after CMV antigen stimulation. The receptors were gathered from a human donor in good health (CMV status not recorded). Some clones in this sample may be carry-over from other donors' samples. Both conserved end residues are part of each CDR3. Fields, in order: clone size, J gene, D gene, V gene, CDR3 protein, CDR3 DNA. D genes are given only for firm matches. Size is omitted from some rows. Given values are once, few, many or a class for expanded clones.

abundance: -; j_gene: TRBJ2-5; d_gene: -; v_gene: TRBV5-1; CDR3aa: CASSYNMEETQYF; CDR3nt: TGCGCCAGCAGCTACAACATGGAAGAGACCCAGTACTTC
abundance: few; j_gene: TRBJ1-1; d_gene: TRBD1; v_gene: TRBV7-9; CDR3aa: CASGDRQGSEAFF; CDR3nt: TGTGCCAGCGGGGACAGGCAGGGTTCTGAAGCTTTCTTT
abundance: -; j_gene: TRBJ2-3; d_gene: -; v_gene: TRBV20-1; CDR3aa: CSATINRLRVNTQYF; CDR3nt: TGCAGTGCTACAATAAACCGACTTCGGGTGAATACGCAGTATTTT
abundance: -; j_gene: TRBJ1-4; d_gene: -; v_gene: TRBV6-1; CDR3aa: CAGGNPRSEKLFF; CDR3nt: TGTGCCGGGGGAAACCCACGGAGCGAAAAACTGTTTTTT
abundance: -; j_gene: TRBJ1-4; d_gene: -; v_gene: TRBV2; CDR3aa: CASRVEGRSNEKLFF; CDR3nt: TGTGCCAGCAGGGTGGAGGGGAGAAGTAATGAAAAACTGTTTTTT
abundance: few; j_gene: TRBJ1-1; d_gene: -; v_gene: TRBV12-3/TRBV12-4; CDR3aa: CASSARDLRFGAEAFF; CDR3nt: TGTGCCAGCAGTGCCAGAGATTTAAGATTTGGCGCTGAAGCTTTCTTT
abundance: -; j_gene: TRBJ2-7; d_gene: -; v_gene: TRBV6-2/TRBV6-3; CDR3aa: CASSSWRDYEQYF; CDR3nt: TGTGCCAGCAGTTCCTGGCGGGACTACGAGCAGTACTTC
abundance: few; j_gene: TRBJ1-4; d_gene: -; v_gene: TRBV12-3/TRBV12-4; CDR3aa: CASSYSEKLFF; CDR3nt: TGTGCCAGCAGTTACAGTGAAAAACTGTTTTTT
abundance: -; j_gene: TRBJ2-5; d_gene: -; v_gene: TRBV2; CDR3aa: CASSPTRGEETQYF; CDR3nt: TGTGCCAGCAGTCCGACTAGGGGCGAAGAGACCCAGTACTTC
abundance: few; j_gene: TRBJ1-6; d_gene: -; v_gene: TRBV7-6; CDR3aa: CASSRGGPGAPLHF; CDR3nt: TGTGCCAGCAGCCGAGGGGGACCGGGGGCTCCCCTCCACTTT
abundance: many; j_gene: TRBJ2-1; d_gene: -; v_gene: TRBV7-8; CDR3aa: CASSLGGGPNSYNEQFF; CDR3nt: TGTGCCAGCAGTCTAGGGGGGGGTCCCAACTCCTACAATGAGCAGTTCTTC
abundance: few; j_gene: TRBJ2-3; d_gene: -; v_gene: TRBV29-1; CDR3aa: CSVERGTDTQYF; CDR3nt: TGCAGCGTTGAGAGGGGCACAGATACGCAGTATTTT
abundance: -; j_gene: TRBJ2-1; d_gene: -; v_gene: TRBV7-2; CDR3aa: CASSLFRRNEQFF; CDR3nt: TGTGCCAGCAGCTTATTTCGCCGGAATGAGCAGTTCTTC
abundance: -; j_gene: TRBJ1-1; d_gene: TRBD1; v_gene: TRBV6-2/TRBV6-3; CDR3aa: CVSSYNGQAYNWEAFF; CDR3nt: TGTGTCAGCAGTTACAATGGACAGGCCTACAACTGGGAAGCTTTCTTT
abundance: -; j_gene: TRBJ1-2; d_gene: -; v_gene: TRBV7-2; CDR3aa: CASSLELYYYGYTF; CDR3nt: TGTGCCAGCAGCTTAGAACTGTACTACTATGGCTACACCTTC
abundance: few; j_gene: TRBJ1-5; d_gene: TRBD1; v_gene: TRBV6-1; CDR3aa: CASSEPRTGVNQPQHF; CDR3nt: TGTGCCAGCAGTGAACCCAGGACAGGGGTCAATCAGCCCCAGCATTTT
abundance: -; j_gene: TRBJ2-5; d_gene: TRBD2; v_gene: TRBV7-2; CDR3aa: CASSWTSVGGETQYF; CDR3nt: TGTGCCAGCAGTTGGACTAGCGTTGGTGGAGAGACCCAGTACTTC
abundance: -; j_gene: TRBJ2-5; d_gene: -; v_gene: TRBV23-1; CDR3aa: CASEHGFETQYF; CDR3nt: TGCGCCAGCGAACACGGATTCGAGACCCAGTACTTC
abundance: -; j_gene: TRBJ1-1; d_gene: -; v_gene: TRBV12-5; CDR3aa: CASKIPGQVEAFF; CDR3nt: TGTGCTAGCAAAATACCGGGACAAGTTGAAGCTTTCTTT
abundance: few; j_gene: TRBJ2-2; d_gene: TRBD2; v_gene: TRBV7-2; CDR3aa: CASSIRTSGGAGELFF; CDR3nt: TGTGCCAGCAGCATAAGGACTAGCGGGGGGGCCGGGGAGCTGTTTTTT
abundance: -; j_gene: TRBJ2-3; d_gene: TRBD1; v_gene: TRBV20-1; CDR3aa: CSAGTGYTDTQYF; CDR3nt: TGCAGTGCCGGGACAGGGTACACAGATACGCAGTATTTT
abundance: many; j_gene: TRBJ1-5; d_gene: TRBD1; v_gene: TRBV6-6; CDR3aa: CASSWAQGDQPQHF; CDR3nt: TGTGCCAGCAGTTGGGCACAGGGGGATCAGCCCCAGCATTTT
abundance: few; j_gene: TRBJ2-1; d_gene: -; v_gene: TRBV11-2; CDR3aa: CASSQTGSPYNEQFF; CDR3nt: TGTGCCAGCAGTCAAACAGGGTCCCCGTACAATGAGCAGTTCTTC
abundance: few; j_gene: TRBJ1-1; d_gene: -; v_gene: TRBV12-3/TRBV12-4; CDR3aa: CASLLAPQGTEAFF; CDR3nt: TGTGCCAGCCTCCTGGCCCCCCAAGGGACTGAAGCTTTCTTT
abundance: few; j_gene: TRBJ2-6; d_gene: -; v_gene: TRBV6-5; CDR3aa: CASSYSGHHYRSGANVLTF; CDR3nt: TGTGCCAGCAGTTACTCGGGACACCATTACCGCTCTGGGGCCAACGTCCTGACTTTC
abundance: few; j_gene: TRBJ1-5; d_gene: -; v_gene: TRBV27; CDR3aa: CASRGRINSNQPQHF; CDR3nt: TGTGCCAGCAGGGGACGGATTAATAGCAATCAGCCCCAGCATTTT
abundance: few; j_gene: TRBJ1-3; d_gene: TRBD1; v_gene: TRBV15; CDR3aa: CATSEARGLGNTIYF; CDR3nt: TGTGCCACCAGCGAGGCCAGGGGGCTTGGAAACACCATATATTTT
abundance: few; j_gene: TRBJ2-7; d_gene: TRBD1; v_gene: TRBV28; CDR3aa: CASNPAAGQGYEQYF; CDR3nt: TGTGCCAGCAACCCGGCCGCGGGACAGGGCTACGAGCAGTACTTC
abundance: many; j_gene: TRBJ1-2; d_gene: -; v_gene: TRBV7-2; CDR3aa: CASSEQQGAGGYTF; CDR3nt: TGTGCCAGCAGCGAACAACAGGGAGCAGGAGGCTACACCTTC
abundance: few; j_gene: TRBJ1-1; d_gene: TRBD1; v_gene: TRBV12-3/TRBV12-4; CDR3aa: CASPPRQGSTEAFF; CDR3nt: TGTGCCAGCCCCCCGAGACAGGGATCCACTGAAGCTTTCTTT
abundance: -; j_gene: TRBJ1-4; d_gene: -; v_gene: TRBV18; CDR3aa: CASSPYRAGSTNEKLFF; CDR3nt: TGTGCCAGCTCACCCTACAGGGCGGGGTCAACTAATGAAAAACTGTTTTTT
abundance: -; j_gene: TRBJ2-5; d_gene: -; v_gene: TRBV4-3; CDR3aa: CASSQVWLNQETQYF; CDR3nt: TGCGCCAGCAGCCAAGTATGGCTAAATCAAGAGACCCAGTACTTC
abundance: -; j_gene: TRBJ1-2; d_gene: TRBD1; v_gene: TRBV7-6; CDR3aa: CASSLGTGFDYGYTF; CDR3nt: TGTGCCAGCAGCTTAGGGACAGGGTTCGACTATGGCTACACCTTC
abundance: few; j_gene: TRBJ2-7; d_gene: TRBD2; v_gene: TRBV7-2; CDR3aa: CASSAPGSGTKHEQYF; CDR3nt: TGTGCCAGCAGCGCCCCGGGTAGCGGGACAAAACACGAGCAGTACTTC
abundance: many; j_gene: TRBJ1-2; d_gene: -; v_gene: TRBV7-2; CDR3aa: CASSLESVGYTF; CDR3nt: TGTGCCAGCAGCTTAGAGTCGGTCGGCTACACCTTC